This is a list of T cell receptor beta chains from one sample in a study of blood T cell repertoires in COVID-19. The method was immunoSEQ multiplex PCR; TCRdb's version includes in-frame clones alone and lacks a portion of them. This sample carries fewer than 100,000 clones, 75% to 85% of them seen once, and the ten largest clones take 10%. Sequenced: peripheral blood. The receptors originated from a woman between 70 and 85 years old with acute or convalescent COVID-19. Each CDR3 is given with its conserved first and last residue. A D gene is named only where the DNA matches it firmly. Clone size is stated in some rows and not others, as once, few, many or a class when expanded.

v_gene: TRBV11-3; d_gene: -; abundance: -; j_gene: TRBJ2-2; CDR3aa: CASSLVRGGELFF; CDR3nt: TGTGCCAGCAGCTTAGTTAGGGGCGGGGAGCTGTTTTTT
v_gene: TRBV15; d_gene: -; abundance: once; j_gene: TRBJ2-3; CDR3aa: CATSRSRADTQYF; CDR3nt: TGTGCCACCAGCAGGAGTAGAGCGGATACGCAGTATTTT
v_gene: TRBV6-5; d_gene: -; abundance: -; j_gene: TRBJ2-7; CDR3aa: CASRGLIRGSYEQYF; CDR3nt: TGTGCCAGCAGGGGACTCATTCGCGGTTCCTACGAGCAGTACTTC
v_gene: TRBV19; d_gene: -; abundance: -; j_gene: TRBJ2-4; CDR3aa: CASSPGLLLAKNIQYF; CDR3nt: TGTGCCAGTAGTCCCGGACTGCTACTAGCCAAAAACATTCAGTACTTC
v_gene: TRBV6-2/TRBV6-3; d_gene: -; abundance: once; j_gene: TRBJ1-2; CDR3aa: CASSYSGGIGYTF; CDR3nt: TGTGCCAGCAGTTACTCGGGAGGGATTGGCTACACCTTC
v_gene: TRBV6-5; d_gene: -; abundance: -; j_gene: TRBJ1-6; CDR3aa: CASSYSSVGNSPLHF; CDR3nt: TGTGCCAGCAGTTACTCGTCGGTTGGTAATTCACCCCTCCACTTT
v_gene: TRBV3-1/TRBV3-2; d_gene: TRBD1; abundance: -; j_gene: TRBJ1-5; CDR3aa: CASSQGQGGQPQHF; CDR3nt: TGTGCCAGCAGCCAAGGACAGGGAGGTCAGCCCCAGCATTTT
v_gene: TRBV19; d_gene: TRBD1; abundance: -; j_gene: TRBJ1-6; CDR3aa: CASSGTETNSPLHF; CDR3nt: TGTGCCAGTAGCGGGACAGAGACAAATTCACCCCTCCACTTT
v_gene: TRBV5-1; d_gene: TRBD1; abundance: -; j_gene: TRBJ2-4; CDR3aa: CASSPDRAVAKNIQYF; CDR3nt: TGCGCCAGCAGCCCCGACAGGGCTGTGGCCAAAAACATTCAGTACTTC
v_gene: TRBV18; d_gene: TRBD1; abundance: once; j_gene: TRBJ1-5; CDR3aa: CASSTGGELGQPQHF; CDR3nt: TGTGCCAGCTCAACAGGGGGCGAATTAGGACAGCCCCAGCATTTT
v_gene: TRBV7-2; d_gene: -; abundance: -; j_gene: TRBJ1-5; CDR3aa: CASSLAWDSNQPQHF; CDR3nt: TGTGCCAGCAGCTTAGCATGGGACTCCAATCAGCCCCAGCATTTT
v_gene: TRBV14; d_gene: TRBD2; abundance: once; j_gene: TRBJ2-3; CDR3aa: CASSRNNGLAGSDTQYF; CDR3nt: TGTGCCAGCAGCCGGAATAACGGACTAGCAGGTTCAGATACGCAGTATTTT
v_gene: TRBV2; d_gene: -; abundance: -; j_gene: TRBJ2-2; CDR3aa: CASKMGARTGELFF; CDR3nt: TGTGCCAGCAAGATGGGGGCAAGGACCGGGGAGCTGTTTTTT
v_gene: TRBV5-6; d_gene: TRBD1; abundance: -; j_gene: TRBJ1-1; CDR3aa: CASSSQGANTEAFF; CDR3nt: TGTGCCAGCAGCTCACAGGGGGCGAACACTGAAGCTTTCTTT
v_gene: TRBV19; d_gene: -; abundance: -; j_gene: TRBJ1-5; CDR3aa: CASSTNPGTNQPQHF; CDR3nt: TGTGCCAGTAGTACCAACCCAGGTACCAATCAGCCCCAGCATTTT
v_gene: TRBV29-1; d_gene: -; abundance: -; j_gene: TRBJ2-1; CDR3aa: CSVEDLGSGISYNEQFF; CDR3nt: TGCAGCGTTGAAGATCTTGGCTCAGGGATCTCCTACAATGAGCAGTTCTTC
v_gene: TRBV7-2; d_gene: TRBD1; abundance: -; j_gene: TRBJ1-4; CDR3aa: CASSQQGAREKLFF; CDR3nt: TGTGCCAGCAGCCAACAGGGGGCGCGAGAAAAACTGTTTTTT
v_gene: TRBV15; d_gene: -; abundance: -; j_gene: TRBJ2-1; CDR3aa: CATSSTTRGEQFF; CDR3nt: TGTGCCACCAGCAGTACGACCCGGGGTGAGCAGTTCTTC
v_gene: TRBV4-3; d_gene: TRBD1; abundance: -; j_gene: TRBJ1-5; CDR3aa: CASSPDRGWANQPQHF; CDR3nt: TGCGCCAGCAGCCCGGACAGGGGGTGGGCCAATCAGCCCCAGCATTTT
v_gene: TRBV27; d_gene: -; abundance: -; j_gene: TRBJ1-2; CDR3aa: CASRGLGGNYGYTF; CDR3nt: TGTGCCAGCAGGGGCTTGGGGGGGAACTATGGCTACACCTTC
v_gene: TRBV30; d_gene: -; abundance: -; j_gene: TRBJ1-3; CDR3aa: CARTEGNTIYF; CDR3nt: TGTGCCCGGACCGAGGGAAACACCATATATTTT
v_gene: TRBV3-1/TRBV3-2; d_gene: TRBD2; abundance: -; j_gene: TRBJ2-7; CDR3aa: CASSPPGLAVGEQYF; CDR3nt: TGTGCCAGCAGCCCCCCCGGACTAGCAGTAGGGGAGCAGTACTTC
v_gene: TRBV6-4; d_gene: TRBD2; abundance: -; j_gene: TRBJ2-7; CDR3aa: CASGPPLAGNSYEQYF; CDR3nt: TGTGCCAGCGGCCCTCCCCTAGCGGGAAACTCCTACGAGCAGTACTTC
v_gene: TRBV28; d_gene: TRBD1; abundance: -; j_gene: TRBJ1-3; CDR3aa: CASSRGTGASGNTIYF; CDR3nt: TGTGCCAGCAGTCGAGGGACAGGGGCCTCTGGAAACACCATATATTTT
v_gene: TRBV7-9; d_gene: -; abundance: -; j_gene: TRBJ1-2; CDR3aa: CASSLALAENYGYTF; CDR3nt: TGTGCCAGCAGCTTAGCGCTGGCAGAAAACTATGGCTACACCTTC
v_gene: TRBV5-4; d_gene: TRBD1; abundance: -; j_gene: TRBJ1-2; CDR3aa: CASSLETGWATGYTF; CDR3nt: TGTGCCAGCAGCTTGGAGACAGGGTGGGCGACAGGCTACACCTTC
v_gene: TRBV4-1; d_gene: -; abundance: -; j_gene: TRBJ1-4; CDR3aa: CASSQEWGRLSNEKLFF; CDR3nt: TGCGCCAGCAGCCAAGAATGGGGGCGGTTATCTAATGAAAAACTGTTTTTT